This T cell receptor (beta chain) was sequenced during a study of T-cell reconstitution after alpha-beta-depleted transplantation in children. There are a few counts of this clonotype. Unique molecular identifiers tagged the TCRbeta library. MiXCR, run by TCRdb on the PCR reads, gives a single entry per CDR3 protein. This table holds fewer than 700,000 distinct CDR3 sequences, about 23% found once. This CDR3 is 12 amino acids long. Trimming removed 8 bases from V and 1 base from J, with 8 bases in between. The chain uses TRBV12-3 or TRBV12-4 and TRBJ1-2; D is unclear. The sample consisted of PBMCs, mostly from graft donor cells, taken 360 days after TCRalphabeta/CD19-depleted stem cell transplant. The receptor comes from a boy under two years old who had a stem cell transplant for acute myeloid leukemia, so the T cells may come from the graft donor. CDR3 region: CASLGFNYGYTF. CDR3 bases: TGTGCCAGCCTAGGGTTTAACTATGGCTACACCTTC.